Below, 14 T cell receptor beta chains from the same sample are listed, as sequenced in a study of response to subunit inactivated influenza vaccine. TCRdb called the RT-PCR reads again in MiXCR, with one record for every CDR3 protein. The sample lists roughly 290,000 distinct CDR3 sequences; about a fifth were seen once. The sample here was PBMCs from blood, taken about 19 months after vaccination. The receptors stem from a man in his fifties or sixties who received an inactivated influenza vaccine.

This clonotype turned up a few times. The V gene is TRBV7-9, the J gene TRBJ1-5; D uncertain. The CDR3 contains 12 residues. The V gene's germline CDR1 is SEHNR and CDR2 FQNEAQ (reference sequence). V lost 2 bases and J 9 bases, leaving 8 bases between the germline ends. This CDR3 reads CASSLSYMPQHF. For the CDR3, the DNA is TGTGCCAGCAGCTTAAGTTACATGCCCCAGCATTTT.

This clonotype occurred a few times. The chain is built from TRBV4-3 and TRBJ1-1; D perhaps matches TRBD1 (5 bases). Germline V gene sequence: CDR1 LGHNA, CDR2 YSLEER. Trimming stripped 4 bases from V and 8 bases from J, with 17 bases between. The CDR3 loop spans 14 amino acids. CDR3 region: CASSPTSRGAEAFF. The CDR3 DNA is TGCGCCAGCAGCCCAACGAGCAGAGGGGCCGAAGCTTTCTTT.

In this sample, this clonotype turned up a few times. The V and J genes are TRBV20-1 and TRBJ2-3, with D perhaps assigned TRBD1 or TRBD2 (5 bases each). CDR3 length: 17 residues. The ends were cut back, 5 bases at V and 2 bases at J, with 23 bases in the middle. Germline V gives CDR1 DFQATT, CDR2 SNEGSKA (reference sequence). The CDR3 protein is CSAPGTVAVRDTDTQYF. DNA for the CDR3: TGCAGTGCTCCGGGGACGGTGGCCGTCCGAGACACAGATACGCAGTATTTT.

This clonotype has more than one count but fewer than ten. The chain combines TRBV12-3 or TRBV12-4 with TRBJ1-6; D possibly corresponds to TRBD1 (6 bases). The V and J ends lost 1 base and 6 bases respectively, with 10 bases between them. This CDR3 is built from 15 residues. As DNA, the CDR3 is TGTGCCAGCAGTTTAGAGTCCAGGGGTAATTCACCCCTCCACTTT. It is translated as CASSLESRGNSPLHF.

The chain employs TRBV6-1 and TRBJ1-5, with 8 nucleotides matching TRBD1. The J segment lost 1 base and the V segment lost 6 bases, leaving 5 bases of the junction unmatched. The CDR3 is 15 residues long. Germline CDR1 and CDR2: MNHNS and SASEGT. The CDR3: CASRGRTGSNQPQHF. CDR3 DNA: TGTGCCAGCAGGGGAAGGACAGGGAGCAATCAGCCCCAGCATTTT.

The V gene is TRBV7-2, the J gene TRBJ2-1; 14 bases are a match to TRBD2. J gave up 4 bases and V 6 bases, and 8 bases lay outside the gene matches. The CDR3 totals 17 residues. Germline V gene lookup returns CDR1 SGHTA and CDR2 FQGNSA. The CDR3, as DNA: TGTGCCAGCAGGGCGTCCGGGACTAGCGGGAGTTACAATGAGCAGTTCTTC. Its protein product is CASRASGTSGSYNEQFF.

This clonotype was seen only a few times. This chain links TRBV3-1 with TRBJ2-7, with no clear D. The germline gives CDR1 LGHDT, CDR2 YNNKEL (reference sequence). This CDR3 contains 15 residues. The V end was cut by 4 bases, the J end by 4 bases, with 17 bases between. The CDR3 sequence: CASSPRLVKTYEQYF. CDR3 in DNA: TGTGCCAGCAGCCCCCGACTGGTCAAAACATACGAGCAGTACTTC.

A few counts support this clonotype. This chain uses TRBV12-3 or TRBV12-4 with TRBJ2-7; 7 bases are a match to TRBD1. V was clipped by 5 bases and J by 6 bases; unmatched bases: 7. The CDR3 is 13 amino acids. The CDR3 coding sequence is TGTGCCAGCAGTCGGGACAGTTTTCGCGAGCAGTACTTC. It codes for CASSRDSFREQYF.

This chain links TRBV6-2 or TRBV6-3 with TRBJ2-1, with D unclear. Trimming took off 8 bases at V and 6 bases at J, with 11 bases between the two ends. Germline assignment: CDR1 MNHEY and CDR2 SVGEGT. The CDR3 is made up of 12 amino acids. CDR3 sequence reads: CASSKWVNEQFF. Written as DNA, the CDR3 is TGTGCCAGCTCTAAGTGGGTCAATGAGCAGTTCTTC.

The chain couples TRBV2 to TRBJ2-5; D may be TRBD2 (6 bases). V shed 6 bases and J shed 1 base, with 15 bases lying between them. CDR1 is SNHLY and CDR2 is FYNNEI in the germline V gene. The CDR3 length is 15 residues. In DNA form, the CDR3 reads TGTGCCAGCAGCCCCGGCGGGACCCTCCAAGAGACCCAGTACTTC. This sequence encodes CASSPGGTLQETQYF.

This chain uses TRBV20-1 with TRBJ2-1; no firm D call. V was pared by 0 bases and J by 0 bases, with 6 bases between. Looked up from germline, CDR1 is DFQATT and CDR2 is SNEGSKA (reference sequence). This CDR3 spans 14 amino acids. DNA for the CDR3: TGCAGTGCTAGAGATTGGAGCTCCTACAATGAGCAGTTCTTC. Protein: CSARDWSSYNEQFF.

The gene calls are TRBV4-2 and TRBJ1-2; TRBD1 might be the D (6 bases). With 0 bases removed from V and 8 bases from J, the gap between germline ends came to 16 bases. Germline values: CDR1 LGHNA, CDR2 YNFKEQ. The CDR3 is made up of 15 amino acids. The CDR3 sequence: CASSQDSRGPVGYTF. The CDR3 bases are TGTGCCAGCAGCCAAGACTCCAGGGGACCCGTGGGCTACACCTTC.

A few counts support this clonotype. The chain is built from TRBV30 and TRBJ2-5; TRBD2 is a possible D gene (7 bases). Between the trimmed V and J ends, which lost 2 bases and 5 bases, there was a span of 15 bases. Looked up from germline, CDR1 is GTSNPN and CDR2 is SVGIG (reference sequence). This CDR3 region has 14 residues. In DNA, the CDR3 is TGTGCCTGGAGTATCCCCAGGGGAGGGGAGACCCAGTACTTC. It specifies CAWSIPRGGETQYF.

This clonotype appeared a few times. V and J are TRBV6-2 or TRBV6-3 and TRBJ2-7; D assignment may be TRBD1 or TRBD2 (5 bases each). With 6 bases removed from V and 6 bases from J, the gap between germline ends came to 18 bases. Germline V CDR1 and CDR2: MNHEY, SVGEGT. The CDR3 covers 14 residues. CDR3 DNA: TGTGCCAGCAGGGGGACGGACGCCGGCCTCGAGCAGTACTTC. This sequence encodes CASRGTDAGLEQYF.